A single TCR beta chain is shown here with its context. This sample is drawn from a study of CD8+ T cells in alopecia areata. V lost 7 bases to trimming and J lost 4 bases; unmatched junction nucleotides: 7. The CDR3 runs 13 residues. Germline assignment: CDR1 SQVTM and CDR2 ANQGSEA. PBMCs provided sorted CD4+ and CD8+ T cells. Following RNA extraction, reverse transcription yielded cDNA that acted as the sequencing template. Data came from immunoSEQ multiplex PCR; TCRdb stores just in-frame clones and leaves some out. The profile shows roughly 150,000 clones, about three fifths of them singletons. The sequencing input was CD4+ T cells sorted from blood. This TCR was sampled from a human donor in good health. This sequence joins TRBV29-1 and TRBJ2-5, with 9 positions matching TRBD1. In nucleotides, the CDR3 is TGCAGCGCGGGACAGGGAGGTCGAGAGACCCAGTACTTC. Protein product: CSAGQGGRETQYF.